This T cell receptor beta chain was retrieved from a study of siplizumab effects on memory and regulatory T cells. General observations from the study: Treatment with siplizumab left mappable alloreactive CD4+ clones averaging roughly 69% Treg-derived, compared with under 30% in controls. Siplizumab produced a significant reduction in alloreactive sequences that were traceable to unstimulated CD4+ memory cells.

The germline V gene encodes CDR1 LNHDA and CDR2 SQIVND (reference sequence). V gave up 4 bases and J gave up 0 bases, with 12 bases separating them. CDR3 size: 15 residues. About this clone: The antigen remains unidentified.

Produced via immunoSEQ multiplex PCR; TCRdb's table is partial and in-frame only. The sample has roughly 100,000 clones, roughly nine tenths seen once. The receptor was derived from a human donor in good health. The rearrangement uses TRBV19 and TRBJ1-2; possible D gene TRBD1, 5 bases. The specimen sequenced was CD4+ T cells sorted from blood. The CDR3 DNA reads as TGTGCCAGTAGTAGGGGCAGTCCCCCTAACTATGGCTACACCTTC. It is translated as CASSRGSPPNYGYTF.